This T cell receptor beta chain was sequenced in a study of shared clonotypes between healthy human individuals. V was cut by 3 bases and J by 3 bases, with 20 bases left in between. CDR3 length: 17 residues. From germline, CDR1 is KGHSH and CDR2 LQKENI. Libraries were prepared by immunoSEQ multiplex PCR; TCRdb keeps only in-frame clonotypes and omits some of them. The sample lists 2 million to 3 million clones, 93% occurring once. Comment on this clone: What it binds is not known.

Whole-study findings and limits: Exclusively blood specimens were collected; tissue repertoires likely differ. Naive subsets, compared against memory subsets, generally had larger estimated richness values. Among non-shared clonotypes, generation probabilities were lower than among those shared by all four donors.

The TCR sequence derives from a man younger than 35 in good health. Some clones in this sample may be carry-over from other donors' samples. The material sequenced was naive CD4+ T cells from PBMCs. Subset denoted: CD45RA+ positively selected. The chain carries TRBV18 and TRBJ1-2; D not resolved. The CDR3 sequence is CASSPVASGSTDYGYTF. The CDR3, as DNA: TGTGCCAGCTCACCGGTGGCGTCGGGGTCTACGGACTATGGCTACACCTTC.